A selection of T cell receptor beta chains follows, all from one sample in a study of cytomegalovirus exposure and HLA in healthy donors. The data were produced by immunoSEQ multiplex PCR, yet TCRdb's version contains in-frame clones alone and is incomplete. The table has fewer than 140,000 clones, 71% seen once; the top ten hold about 2.8%. The source material was PBMCs. The receptors stem from a female donor in good health and CMV-seronegative. CDR3s include the opening cysteine and the closing phenylalanine or tryptophan. Fields, in order: D gene, J gene, CDR3 length, V gene, clone size, CDR3 protein, CDR3 DNA. The D gene is left open where the match is weak. Clone size, where shown, is once, few, many, or a class for clones that have expanded.

>.|TRBJ1-1|13|TRBV25-1|.
CASKDSRPIEAFF
TGTGCCAGCAAAGATTCGCGCCCCATTGAAGCTTTCTTT
>TRBD2|TRBJ2-1|16|TRBV18|once
CASSPGLAGVLNEQFF
TGTGCCAGCTCACCCGGACTAGCGGGAGTTCTCAATGAGCAGTTCTTC
>TRBD2|TRBJ2-5|15|TRBV19|.
CASSIGSSGAETQYF
TGTGCCAGTAGTATAGGTAGTAGCGGGGCGGAGACCCAGTACTTC
>.|TRBJ2-2|17|TRBV27|.
CASSSGREQLWTGELFF
TGTGCCAGCAGTTCGGGCCGGGAACAGCTATGGACCGGGGAGCTGTTTTTT
>.|TRBJ1-4|16|TRBV9|few
CASSPYYRVANEKLFF
TGTGCCAGCAGCCCCTACTACAGGGTTGCTAATGAAAAACTGTTTTTT
>.|TRBJ1-1|15|TRBV27|.
CASSPSPQGFTEAFF
TGTGCCAGCAGTCCCTCCCCCCAGGGCTTCACTGAAGCTTTCTTT
>TRBD1|TRBJ1-1|13|TRBV7-9|.
CASSSQGATEAFF
TGTGCCAGCAGTTCTCAGGGGGCGACTGAAGCTTTCTTT
>TRBD1|TRBJ2-2|16|TRBV5-1|.
CASSLLGTGASGELFF
TGCGCCAGCAGCTTGCTCGGGACAGGGGCCTCCGGGGAGCTGTTTTTT
>TRBD1|TRBJ1-4|19|TRBV7-9|.
CASSLRVGQGRAPSEKLFF
TGTGCCAGCAGCTTAAGAGTCGGACAGGGGAGGGCGCCAAGTGAAAAACTGTTTTTT
>TRBD2|TRBJ2-7|19|TRBV5-1|.
CASSLDGGMILAGKDEQYF
TGCGCCAGCAGCTTGGATGGAGGGATGATACTAGCGGGAAAAGACGAGCAGTACTTC
>TRBD2|TRBJ2-3|15|TRBV5-4|.
CASSNTSGRTDTQYF
TGTGCCAGCAGCAATACTAGCGGGAGGACAGATACGCAGTATTTT
>TRBD2|TRBJ2-1|14|TRBV5-1|.
CASTRTSGSYEQFF
TGCGCCAGCACTCGTACTAGCGGGAGTTATGAGCAGTTCTTC